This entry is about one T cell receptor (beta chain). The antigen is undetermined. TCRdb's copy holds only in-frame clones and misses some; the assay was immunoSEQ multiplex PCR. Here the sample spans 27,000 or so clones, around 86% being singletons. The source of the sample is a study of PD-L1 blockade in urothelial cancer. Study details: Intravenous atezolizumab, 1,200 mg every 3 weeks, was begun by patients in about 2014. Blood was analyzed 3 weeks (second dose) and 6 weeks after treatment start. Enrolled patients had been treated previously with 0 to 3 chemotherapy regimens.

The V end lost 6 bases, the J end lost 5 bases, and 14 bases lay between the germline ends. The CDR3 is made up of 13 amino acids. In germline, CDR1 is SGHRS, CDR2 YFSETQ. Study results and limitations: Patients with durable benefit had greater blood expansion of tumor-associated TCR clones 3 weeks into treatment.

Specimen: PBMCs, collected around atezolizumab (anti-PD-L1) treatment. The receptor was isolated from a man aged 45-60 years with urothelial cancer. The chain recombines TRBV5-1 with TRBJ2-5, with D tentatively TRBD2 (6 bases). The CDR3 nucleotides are TGCGCCAGCATGGTGGGAGGTGGGGAGACCCAGTACTTC. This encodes CASMVGGGETQYF. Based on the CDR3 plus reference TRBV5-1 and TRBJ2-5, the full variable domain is KAGVTQTPRYLIKTRGQQVTLSCSPISGHRSVSWYQQTPGQGLQFLFEYFSETQRNKGNFPGRFSGRQFSNSRSEMNVSTLELGDSALYLCASMVGGGETQYFGPGTRLLVL.